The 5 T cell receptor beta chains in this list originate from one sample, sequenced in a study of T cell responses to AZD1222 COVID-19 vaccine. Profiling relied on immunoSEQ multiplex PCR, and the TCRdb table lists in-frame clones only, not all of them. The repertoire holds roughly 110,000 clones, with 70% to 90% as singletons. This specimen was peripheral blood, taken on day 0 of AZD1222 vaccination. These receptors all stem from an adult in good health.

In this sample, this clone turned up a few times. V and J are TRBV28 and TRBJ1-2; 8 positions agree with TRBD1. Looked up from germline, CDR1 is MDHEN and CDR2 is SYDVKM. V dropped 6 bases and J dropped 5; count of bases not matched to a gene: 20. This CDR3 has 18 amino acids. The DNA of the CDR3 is TGTGCCAGCAGACGAGTGGACAGGGACCCATCAACGGGGTATGGCTACACCTTC. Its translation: CASRRVDRDPSTGYGYTF.

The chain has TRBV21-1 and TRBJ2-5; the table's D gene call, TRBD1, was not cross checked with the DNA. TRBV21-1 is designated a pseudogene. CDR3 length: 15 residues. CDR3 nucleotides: TGTGCCAGCAGCTCCAGGGGTGGCCCCCAAGAGACCCAGTACTTC. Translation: CASSSRGGPQETQYF.

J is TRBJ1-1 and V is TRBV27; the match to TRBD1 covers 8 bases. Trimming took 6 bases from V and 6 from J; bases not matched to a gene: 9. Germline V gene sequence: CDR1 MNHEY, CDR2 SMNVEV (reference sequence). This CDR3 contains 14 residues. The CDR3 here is CASSLSDREAEAFF. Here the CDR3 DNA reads TGTGCCAGCAGCCTTTCGGACAGGGAGGCTGAAGCTTTCTTT.

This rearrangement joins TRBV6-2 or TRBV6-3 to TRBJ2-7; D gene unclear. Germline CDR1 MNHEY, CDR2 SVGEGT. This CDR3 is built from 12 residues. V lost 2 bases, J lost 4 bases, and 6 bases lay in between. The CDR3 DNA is TGTGCCAGCAGTTACAGTGAATACGAGCAGTACTTC. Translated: CASSYSEYEQYF.

This chain's CDR3 is CASSWSGSTDTQYF. In DNA, the CDR3 is TGCGCCAGCAGCTGGTCGGGCAGCACAGATACGCAGTATTTT. The chain is built from TRBV4-1 and TRBJ2-3, with D uncertain. V gave up 5 bases and J gave up 0 bases, with 9 bases separating them. Looked up from germline, CDR1 is MGHRA and CDR2 is YSYEKL. The CDR3 has 14 residues.